These 6 T cell receptor beta chains were all obtained from the same sample, sequenced in a study of blood T cell repertoires in COVID-19. Measured with immunoSEQ multiplex PCR; TCRdb has only the in-frame clones, and not every one. The profile shows 250,000 or so clones, 70% to 90% of them singletons. Input material: PBMCs or T cells enriched from blood (not recorded which). The receptors shown here come from a woman in her fifties or sixties who had been exposed to COVID-19.

The chain joins TRBV19 to TRBJ1-2; the match to TRBD1 covers 8 bases. This CDR3 is built from 13 residues. Trimming removed 6 bases from V and 7 bases from J; junction bases left unmatched: 7. The germline V gene has CDR1 LNHDA and CDR2 SQIVND (reference sequence). The CDR3 DNA reads as TGTGCCAGTAGCACGACAGGGGACTTTGGCTACACCTTC. Protein product: CASSTTGDFGYTF.

This clone was detected only a few times. The rearrangement uses TRBV3-1 (or the pseudogene TRBV3-2) and TRBJ1-3; no clear D gene. The CDR3 has 12 residues. V lost 2 bases, J lost 6 bases, and 5 bases lay in between. Per germline, CDR1 LGHDT and CDR2 YNNKEL (reference sequence). CDR3 region: CASSQPLNTIYF. The CDR3 DNA sequence: TGTGCCAGCAGCCAACCCCTAAACACCATATATTTT.

V usage is TRBV19 and J usage is TRBJ1-2; 10 bases are a match to TRBD1. The J segment lost 3 bases and the V segment lost 5 bases, leaving 3 bases of the junction unmatched. The CDR3 is 14 amino acids. CDR1 LNHDA and CDR2 SQIVND come from the germline V gene (reference sequence). CDR3 nucleotides: TGTGCCAGTAGTGGGGGGACAGGGGACTATGGCTACACCTTC. Translation: CASSGGTGDYGYTF.

The V gene is TRBV5-1, the J gene TRBJ2-7; 15 bases fit TRBD2. V lost 0 bases, J lost 7 bases, and 2 bases stayed unmatched. Germline V gene sequence: CDR1 SGHRS, CDR2 YFSETQ. This CDR3 comprises 15 residues. CDR3 region: CASSLDGTSGGEQYF. Here the CDR3 DNA reads TGCGCCAGCAGCTTGGATGGGACTAGCGGGGGGGAGCAGTACTTC.

The chain recombines TRBV4-1 with TRBJ1-6; D unclear. Trimming stripped 0 bases from V and 9 bases from J, with 9 bases between. CDR3 length: 14 residues. The germline gives CDR1 MGHRA, CDR2 YSYEKL. CDR3 protein: CASSQEGGVSPLHF. The CDR3 DNA is TGCGCCAGCAGCCAAGAAGGCGGGGTTTCACCCCTCCACTTT.

The chain combines TRBV30 with TRBJ1-1, with a weak D call TRBD1 (6 bases). The CDR3 runs 13 residues. Germline V gene sequence: CDR1 GTSNPN, CDR2 SVGIG (reference sequence). The V and J ends lost 5 bases and 1 base respectively, with 11 bases between them. CDR3 in DNA: TGTGCCTGGTCCGGACAGACGAACACTGAAGCTTTCTTT. This sequence encodes CAWSGQTNTEAFF.